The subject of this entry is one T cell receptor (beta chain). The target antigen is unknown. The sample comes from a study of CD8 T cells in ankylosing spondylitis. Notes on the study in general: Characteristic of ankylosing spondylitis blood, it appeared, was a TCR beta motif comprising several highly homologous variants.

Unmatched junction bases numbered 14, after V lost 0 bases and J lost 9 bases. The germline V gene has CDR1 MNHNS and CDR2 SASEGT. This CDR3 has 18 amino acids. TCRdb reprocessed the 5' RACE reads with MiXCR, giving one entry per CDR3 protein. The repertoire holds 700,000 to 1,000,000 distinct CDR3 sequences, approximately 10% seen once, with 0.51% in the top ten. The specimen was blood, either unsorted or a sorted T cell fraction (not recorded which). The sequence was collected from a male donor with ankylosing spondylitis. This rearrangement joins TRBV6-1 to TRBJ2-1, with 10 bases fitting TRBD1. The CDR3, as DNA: TGTGCCAGCAGTGAAGCCATTAAGGGGGACAGGGGAGATGGTGAGCAGTTCTTC. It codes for CASSEAIKGDRGDGEQFF.